The 25 T cell receptor beta chains below were found in one sample sequenced in a study of shared clonotypes between healthy human individuals. Clones were read by immunoSEQ multiplex PCR, and TCRdb kept only the in-frame ones, dropping some. Found here are over a million clones, around 97% of them singletons; the top ten hold approximately 1.1%. Sequenced material: naive CD4+ T cells sorted from blood. Subset denoted: CD45RA+ positively selected. These receptor sequences come from a young man in good health.

This clone was seen once. The rearrangement uses TRBV28 and TRBJ2-5; D is ambiguous. Germline V gives CDR1 MDHEN, CDR2 SYDVKM. This CDR3 has 14 residues. Deletions cut 5 bases from V and 1 base from J, with 11 bases between. In nucleotides, the CDR3 is TGTGCCAGCAGTACCAGCCCAGTCCAAGAGACCCAGTACTTC. The encoded protein is CASSTSPVQETQYF.

This chain joins TRBV2 and TRBJ1-5; TRBD1 matches at 7 bases. Unmatched junction bases numbered 3, after V lost 2 bases and J lost 2 bases. The length of the CDR3 is 15 residues. In germline, CDR1 is SNHLY, CDR2 FYNNEI. The CDR3 reads CASSENRGGNQPQHF. The CDR3 DNA reads TGTGCCAGCAGTGAAAACAGGGGCGGCAATCAGCCCCAGCATTTT. The full variable domain, rest sourced from reference TRBV2 and TRBJ1-5, is EPEVTQTPSHQVTQMGQEVILRCVPISNHLYFYWYRQILGQKVEFLVSFYNNEISEKSEIFDDQFSVERPDGSNFTLKIRSTKLEDSAMYFCASSENRGGNQPQHFGDGTRLSIL.

The chain combines TRBV14 with TRBJ2-3; no firm D call. From germline, CDR1 is SGHDN and CDR2 FVKESK. V was cut by 0 bases and J by 0 bases, with 7 bases left in between. There are 15 residues in the CDR3. The CDR3 DNA reads TGTGCCAGCAGCCAAGACCTCCAGAGCACAGATACGCAGTATTTT. This encodes CASSQDLQSTDTQYF.

This clone was recorded a few times. V is TRBV18 and J is TRBJ1-2; D uncertain. Germline-derived CDR1 and CDR2 are KGHSH and LQKENI. The CDR3 sequence is 15 residues long. Trimming stripped 1 base from V and 8 bases from J, with 17 bases between. The CDR3 loop reads CASSPLSPPPTGYTF. DNA of the CDR3: TGTGCCAGCTCACCACTTTCGCCGCCCCCGACGGGCTACACCTTC.

This rearrangement joins TRBV27 to TRBJ1-5; D is unresolved. CDR3 length: 15 amino acids. CDR1 MNHEY and CDR2 SMNVEV come from the germline V gene (reference sequence). V gave up 2 bases and J gave up 5 bases, with 13 bases separating them. The CDR3 sequence is CASSLRGFADQPQHF. The CDR3 DNA reads TGTGCCAGCAGTTTACGGGGATTTGCAGATCAGCCCCAGCATTTT.

This chain links TRBV4-1 with TRBJ2-3; 7 bases fit TRBD2. This CDR3 contains 17 residues. CDR1 is MGHRA and CDR2 is YSYEKL in the germline V gene. The V segment lost 0 bases and the J segment 7 bases; nucleotides outside the gene matches: 13. For the CDR3, the DNA is TGCGCCAGCAGCCAAGATCTCCTCGCGGGAGCGGGAAATACGCAGTATTTT. Protein sequence: CASSQDLLAGAGNTQYF.

The rearrangement links TRBV28 to TRBJ2-7; D is ambiguous. CDR3 length: 11 residues. Per germline, CDR1 MDHEN and CDR2 SYDVKM. V lost 3 bases, J lost 8 bases, and 8 bases lay in between. CDR3 protein: CASSLVGKQYF. CDR3 nucleotide sequence: TGTGCCAGCAGTTTGGTGGGGAAGCAGTACTTC.

This sequence joins TRBV7-2 and TRBJ1-5; no definite D call. The CDR3 has 14 residues. Germline V gene sequence: CDR1 SGHTA, CDR2 FQGNSA. Deletions cut 5 bases from V and 0 bases from J, with 8 bases between. CDR3 coding DNA: TGTGCCAGCAGCACCAGTAATAGCAATCAGCCCCAGCATTTT. It is translated as CASSTSNSNQPQHF.

This chain joins TRBV5-1 and TRBJ1-1, with D perhaps TRBD1 (5 bases). CDR1 is SGHRS, CDR2 YFSETQ, per germline. The CDR3 has 14 amino acids. With 4 bases removed from V and 0 bases from J, the gap between germline ends came to 10 bases. CDR3 DNA sequence: TGCGCCAGCAGCCCCACGACAGTGAACACTGAAGCTTTCTTT. Its protein is CASSPTTVNTEAFF.

The chain employs TRBV2 and TRBJ1-1; D might be TRBD1 (5 bases). V lost 3 bases and J lost 1, with 12 bases in between. CDR1 and CDR2 (germline): SNHLY, FYNNEI. The CDR3 loop spans 15 amino acids. The CDR3 coding sequence is TGTGCCAGCAGTGACTTAGGCAGGGCGAACACTGAAGCTTTCTTT. Translating gives CASSDLGRANTEAFF.

A remark on this clone: Different DNA sequences within this sample yield the same CDR3. DNA for the CDR3: TGCGCCAGCAGCTTGGGTTCAGGGCAAGAGACCCAGTACTTC. It yields the protein CASSLGSGQETQYF. This chain joins TRBV5-1 and TRBJ2-5; TRBD1 might be the D (5 bases). This CDR3 has 14 residues. CDR1 and CDR2 from the germline V gene are SGHRS and YFSETQ. Trimming stripped 0 bases from V and 2 bases from J, with 8 bases between.

The chain is built from TRBV29-1 and TRBJ2-1; D is possibly TRBD1 or TRBD2 (6 bases each). Germline assignment: CDR1 SQVTM and CDR2 ANQGSEA. Trimming took 4 bases from V and 8 from J, leaving 18 bases between them. The CDR3 covers 14 residues. The CDR3 coding sequence is TGCAGCGTTGCCGGGACCGGGGGCGTCCATGAGCAGTTCTTC. This gives the protein CSVAGTGGVHEQFF.

The sample holds a few counts of this clone. The rearrangement uses TRBV11-1 and TRBJ2-5; D gene unclear. Trimming cost V 1 base and J 0 bases, with 3 bases left between them. Germline loops: CDR1 SGHAT, CDR2 FQDESV (reference sequence). There are 13 residues in the CDR3. The CDR3 reads CASSLDYQETQYF. CDR3 bases: TGTGCCAGCAGCTTAGACTACCAAGAGACCCAGTACTTC.

The chain joins TRBV18 to TRBJ1-1; TRBD1 matches 8 bases. V shed 2 bases, J shed 5 bases, and the junction held 16 bases outside the gene matches. The CDR3 contains 18 residues. CDR1 is KGHSH, CDR2 LQKENI, per germline. The CDR3 region has the DNA TGTGCCAGCTCACCATTGGGACAGGTAGTGGGTGACTTTACTGAAGCTTTCTTT. Its protein is CASSPLGQVVGDFTEAFF.

This chain joins TRBV28 and TRBJ2-5, with D perhaps matching TRBD1 (6 bases). V was trimmed by 2 bases and J by 3 bases, leaving 13 bases between them. The CDR3 has 15 amino acids. CDR1 is MDHEN, CDR2 SYDVKM, per germline. CDR3 residues: CASSLIWTDKETQYF. For the CDR3, the DNA is TGTGCCAGCAGTTTAATATGGACAGACAAAGAGACCCAGTACTTC.

J is TRBJ1-4 and V is TRBV2; TRBD1 agrees at 9 bases. The CDR3 is made up of 12 amino acids. Unmatched junction bases numbered 9, after V lost 6 bases and J lost 16 bases. The germline V gene has CDR1 SNHLY and CDR2 FYNNEI. The CDR3 is CASSGQGKKAFF. The CDR3 DNA follows: TGTGCCAGCAGCGGACAGGGGAAGAAAGCGTTTTTT.

The sample holds one count of this clone. This same CDR3 is encoded by further DNA sequences in the sample. V and J are TRBV19 and TRBJ1-1; D possibly corresponds to TRBD1 (6 bases). CDR3 length: 14 residues. Trimming removed 1 base at V and 5 bases at J, with 11 bases between. The germline V gene encodes CDR1 LNHDA and CDR2 SQIVND (reference sequence). CDR3 region: CASSIGQGRTEAFF. The CDR3, as DNA: TGTGCCAGTAGTATAGGTCAGGGGAGGACTGAAGCTTTCTTT.

The chain employs TRBV9 and TRBJ2-5; 7 bases fit TRBD1. V gave up 0 bases and J gave up 4 bases; unmatched junction bases: 6. The CDR3 totals 15 residues. Germline V gene lookup returns CDR1 SGDLS and CDR2 YYNGEE. The CDR3 nucleotides read TGTGCCAGCAGCGTAGATCACAGGGGTTCAGAGACCCAGTACTTC. It encodes CASSVDHRGSETQYF.

The gene calls are TRBV7-2 and TRBJ1-1; D ambiguous. The CDR3 consists of 13 residues. Trimming left V 0 bases short and J 2 bases short, with 4 bases between. Germline lookup yields CDR1 SGHTA and CDR2 FQGNSA. CDR3 DNA sequence: TGTGCCAGCAGCTTAGCAGGAAACACTGAAGCTTTCTTT. This encodes CASSLAGNTEAFF.

The rearrangement uses TRBV7-2 and TRBJ2-1; D unclear. The V gene lost 5 bases and the J gene lost 13 bases, with 15 bases spanning the gap. CDR3 length: 12 amino acids. Looked up from germline, CDR1 is SGHTA and CDR2 is FQGNSA. CDR3 nucleotide sequence: TGTGCCAGCAGCCCCCCCTCCAGGCTACAGTTCTTC. The encoded protein is CASSPPSRLQFF.

J is TRBJ2-4 and V is TRBV5-6, with 7 bases fitting TRBD1. Trimming took 1 base from V and 4 from J; bases not matched to a gene: 8. CDR1 is SGHDT and CDR2 is YYEEEE in the germline V gene. The CDR3 runs 16 residues. CDR3 sequence: CASSLMTGSAKNIQYF. In nucleotides, the CDR3 is TGTGCCAGCAGCTTGATGACAGGGTCTGCAAAAAACATTCAGTACTTC. The full variable domain, rest sourced from reference TRBV5-6 and TRBJ2-4, is DAGVTQSPTHLIKTRGQQVTLRCSPKSGHDTVSWYQQALGQGPQFIFQYYEEEERQRGNFPDRFSGHQFPNYSSELNVNALLLGDSALYLCASSLMTGSAKNIQYFGAGTRLSVL.

This clone has a single count. The CDR3 bases are TGCGCCAGCAGCTATACCGGGACAGGGGCGCCGGGTGAGCAGTTCTTC. As protein: CASSYTGTGAPGEQFF. This rearrangement joins TRBV5-1 to TRBJ2-1; 10 nucleotides line up with TRBD1. CDR1 and CDR2 from the germline V gene are SGHRS and YFSETQ. The CDR3 runs 16 residues. The ends lost 3 bases at V and 9 bases at J; junction bases unmatched: 12.

The chain is built from TRBV5-1 and TRBJ2-1, with D perhaps being TRBD1 or TRBD2 (7 bases each). The CDR3 loop spans 18 amino acids. V lost 4 bases to trimming and J lost 3 bases, with 23 bases between them. The germline CDR1 and CDR2 sequences are SGHRS and YFSETQ. The DNA for the CDR3 is TGCGCCAGCAGCCCGCGGGGGACAGAGACTAGCTACTACAATGAGCAGTTCTTC. Translation: CASSPRGTETSYYNEQFF.

The rearrangement uses TRBV19 and TRBJ1-4; D is ambiguous. The CDR3 has 16 residues. The V end lost 3 bases, the J end lost 0 bases, and 11 bases lay between the germline ends. Germline assignment: CDR1 LNHDA and CDR2 SQIVND (reference sequence). The CDR3 sequence is CASSIMAFATNEKLFF. The CDR3 region has the DNA TGTGCCAGTAGTATCATGGCTTTTGCAACTAATGAAAAACTGTTTTTT.

The chain has TRBV7-6 and TRBJ2-2, with D perhaps matching TRBD1 (5 bases). CDR3 length: 13 residues. Germline loops: CDR1 SGHVS, CDR2 FNYEAQ. The germline V and J ends were trimmed by 3 bases and 6 bases, with 8 bases remaining between them. CDR3 DNA: TGTGCCAGCAGCTTGCAGGGTTCCGGGGAGCTGTTTTTT. Protein: CASSLQGSGELFF.